These 32 T cell receptor beta chains came from one sample sequenced in a study of cytomegalovirus exposure and HLA in healthy donors. PCR amplification relied on 60 Vbeta primers (plus 13 Jbeta primers). Sequencing used immunoSEQ multiplex PCR; TCRdb keeps in-frame clones, though not all of them. The sample includes around 100,000 clones, 65% to 80% of them seen just once. The source material was PBMCs. Every receptor here comes from a man aged 50 to 59 in good health and CMV-seronegative.

This clone was observed once. The V gene is TRBV5-4, the J gene TRBJ2-5; 10 nucleotides agree with TRBD2. CDR1 is SGHNT and CDR2 is YYREEE in the germline V gene (reference sequence). The CDR3 has 15 residues. After removal of 4 bases from V and 5 bases from J, the junction contained 8 bases not matched to a gene. The CDR3 protein is CASSRGGLAPETQYF. The CDR3 nucleotides read TGTGCCAGCAGCCGGGGGGGACTAGCGCCGGAGACCCAGTACTTC.

V usage is TRBV28 and J usage is TRBJ1-4; D is ambiguous. The CDR3 consists of 12 residues. The germline V gene has CDR1 MDHEN and CDR2 SYDVKM. V shed 4 bases and J shed 10 bases, with 10 bases lying between them. The CDR3 is CASSSPEGKLFF. DNA of the CDR3: TGTGCCAGCAGTTCTCCAGAGGGAAAACTGTTTTTT.

Notes on this clone: One end of the junction fails to match germline, which may point to a read error. The genes are TRBV7-7 and TRBJ2-1; 9 positions agree with TRBD2. Germline values: CDR1 SSHAT, CDR2 FNYEAQ (reference sequence). The CDR3 is 15 residues long. CDR3 DNA sequence: TGTGCTAGCAGCTTAGGGACTAGCAGGGACAATGAGCAGTTCTTC. Translated: CASSLGTSRDNEQFF.

The chain couples TRBV28 to TRBJ2-7, with 7 bases lining up with TRBD1. The CDR3 has 14 amino acids. CDR1 is MDHEN and CDR2 is SYDVKM in the germline V gene. The ends lost 8 bases at V and 3 bases at J; junction bases unmatched: 10. This CDR3 is CASLRIGTVYEQYF. The CDR3 region has the DNA TGTGCCAGCCTTCGGATCGGGACAGTCTACGAGCAGTACTTC.

The table lists this clone with a few counts. This chain joins TRBV7-9 and TRBJ2-1, with TRBD2 as a possible D gene (5 bases). From germline, CDR1 is SEHNR and CDR2 FQNEAQ (reference sequence). The CDR3 loop spans 12 amino acids. Trimming removed 2 bases at V and 9 bases at J, with 8 bases between. The CDR3 region is CASSLLASEQFF. DNA of the CDR3: TGTGCCAGCAGCTTACTAGCAAGTGAGCAGTTCTTC.

The chain carries TRBV5-8 and TRBJ2-7; 7 positions agree with TRBD1. Trimming cost V 4 bases and J 0 bases; bases outside gene matches: 4. CDR3 length: 14 residues. Per germline, CDR1 SGHTS and CDR2 YDEGEE. The CDR3 sequence is CASSPRQGSYEQYF. DNA for the CDR3: TGTGCCAGCAGCCCGAGACAGGGCTCCTACGAGCAGTACTTC.

This clone was counted once. An end of the junction does not agree with germline; a read error may underlie this. V gene TRBV30 combines with J gene TRBJ1-3; D ambiguous. Looked up from germline, CDR1 is GTSNPN and CDR2 is SVGIG (reference sequence). There are 15 residues in the CDR3. CDR3 amino acids: CAWSSDWSSGNAIYF. The CDR3 nucleotides read TGTGCCTGGAGTTCAGACTGGAGCTCTGGAAACGCCATATATTTT.

The chain carries TRBV30 and TRBJ1-1, with D perhaps matching TRBD1 (6 bases). Germline V gene lookup returns CDR1 GTSNPN and CDR2 SVGIG (reference sequence). The CDR3 loop spans 12 amino acids. V lost 5 bases to trimming and J lost 0 bases, with 7 bases between them. CDR3 in DNA: TGTGCCTGGGACAGGTTGAACACTGAAGCTTTCTTT. Its protein product is CAWDRLNTEAFF. The full variable domain, with the rest looked up from reference TRBV30 and TRBJ1-1, is SQTIHQWPATLVQPVGSPLSLECTVEGTSNPNLYWYRQAAGRGLQLLFYSVGIGQISSEVPQNLSASRPQDRQFILSSKKLLLSDSGFYLCAWDRLNTEAFFGQGTRLTVV.

This rearrangement joins TRBV23-1 to TRBJ2-1; TRBD2 agrees at 12 bases. TRBV23-1 counts as an open reading frame of uncertain function. CDR3 length: 20 residues. Trimming took 0 bases from V and 6 from J; bases not matched to a gene: 15. CDR3 nucleotides: TGCGCCAGCAGTCAATCGACTAGCGGGAGTACTCACCCAAAAATCAATGAGCAGTTCTTC. As protein: CASSQSTSGSTHPKINEQFF.

The V and J genes are TRBV6-4 and TRBJ2-2, with D uncertain. Germline CDR1 reads MRHNA; CDR2 reads SNTAGT. Trimming stripped 4 bases from V and 4 bases from J, with 7 bases between. This CDR3 region has 13 residues. CDR3 in DNA: TGTGCCAGCAGTGCTAGTAGCACCGGGGAGCTGTTTTTT. The encoded protein is CASSASSTGELFF.

V gene TRBV28 combines with J gene TRBJ2-7; 10 bases map to TRBD1. The V gene's germline CDR1 is MDHEN and CDR2 SYDVKM. The V and J ends lost 2 bases and 2 bases, in that order; junction bases with no gene match: 6. The CDR3 covers 16 residues. CDR3 region: CASSLTTGGLTYEQYF. DNA of the CDR3: TGTGCCAGCAGTTTAACGACAGGGGGCCTTACCTACGAGCAGTACTTC.

This sequence joins TRBV6-1 and TRBJ2-5, with D perhaps matching TRBD2 (5 bases). Judging by the DNA end, TRBJ2-7 fits better; the J call may be wrong. This CDR3 is built from 15 residues. Looked up from germline, CDR1 is MNHNS and CDR2 is SASEGT. The CDR3, as DNA: TGTGCCAGCAGTCCCCTAGCAGCCAAAACCTACGAGCAGTACTTC. It translates to CASSPLAAKTYEQYF.

The chain joins TRBV5-8 to TRBJ2-2; D gene uncertain. Looked up from germline, CDR1 is SGHTS and CDR2 is YDEGEE. Trimming removed 0 bases at V and 3 bases at J, with 6 bases between. The CDR3 contains 14 residues. The CDR3 here is CASSLATDTGELFF. The CDR3 DNA sequence: TGTGCCAGCAGCTTGGCAACAGACACCGGGGAGCTGTTTTTT.

The V gene is TRBV30, the J gene TRBJ1-1, with D tentatively TRBD1 (5 bases). Trimming pared 3 bases from V and 4 bases from J, leaving 12 bases between. The CDR3 loop spans 13 amino acids. Germline CDR1 GTSNPN, CDR2 SVGIG (reference sequence). In nucleotides, the CDR3 is TGTGCCTGGAGCCGTGGGGCCGGCACTGAAGCTTTCTTT. Translation: CAWSRGAGTEAFF.

This clone was counted only a few times. The CDR3 bases are TGTGCCAGCAGCCAGTCACGGGTCCTGGCCGAGCAGTACTTC. It translates to CASSQSRVLAEQYF. V gene TRBV5-4 combines with J gene TRBJ2-7, with D unclear. Germline lookup yields CDR1 SGHNT and CDR2 YYREEE (reference sequence). This CDR3 contains 14 residues. The germline V and J ends were trimmed by 4 bases and 6 bases, with 17 bases remaining between them.

This clone was picked up one time. The rearrangement uses TRBV18 and TRBJ2-1, with 9 bases aligning to TRBD1. Germline V gene sequence: CDR1 KGHSH, CDR2 LQKENI. The CDR3 runs to 15 residues. Trimming removed 3 bases from V and 6 bases from J; junction bases left unmatched: 6. CDR3 sequence: CASSPGQGVLNEQFF. The CDR3 DNA follows: TGTGCCAGCTCACCGGGACAGGGAGTCCTCAATGAGCAGTTCTTC. Variable domain in full (rest from reference TRBV18 and TRBJ2-1): NAGVMQNPRHLVRRRGQEARLRCSPMKGHSHVYWYRQLPEEGLKFMVYLQKENIIDESGMPKERFSAEFPKEGPSILRIQQVVRGDSAAYFCASSPGQGVLNEQFFGPGTRLTVL.

The chain is built from TRBV28 and TRBJ1-1; D possibly corresponds to TRBD1 (5 bases). CDR3 length: 14 amino acids. The germline V gene encodes CDR1 MDHEN and CDR2 SYDVKM. Trimming removed 3 bases at V and 1 base at J, with 9 bases between. CDR3: CASSLATGNTEAFF. The CDR3 DNA is TGTGCCAGCAGTTTGGCTACAGGGAACACTGAAGCTTTCTTT.

This clone turned up a few times. V is TRBV19 and J is TRBJ1-1, with D possibly being TRBD1 (6 bases). This CDR3 comprises 14 residues. Per germline, CDR1 LNHDA and CDR2 SQIVND (reference sequence). Between the trimmed V and J ends, which lost 6 bases and 0 bases, there was a span of 11 bases. The CDR3 here is CASRVRGMNTEAFF. CDR3 DNA sequence: TGTGCCAGTAGGGTCAGGGGCATGAACACTGAAGCTTTCTTT.

The chain carries TRBV29-1 and TRBJ2-7; TRBD1 matches 8 bases. Trimming took 4 bases from V and 3 from J; bases not matched to a gene: 5. CDR1 is SQVTM, CDR2 ANQGSEA, per germline. This CDR3 has 13 amino acids. Written as DNA, the CDR3 is TGCAGCGTTGGCAGGACAGGGAGCTACGAGCAGTACTTC. Encoded protein: CSVGRTGSYEQYF.

The chain employs TRBV5-6 and TRBJ2-7; the match to TRBD1 covers 9 bases. V shed 1 base and J 4 bases; nucleotides not matched to a gene: 6. CDR1 and CDR2 from the germline V gene are SGHDT and YYEEEE. This CDR3 is built from 15 residues. DNA for the CDR3: TGTGCCAGCAGCTTGAAGGGACAGGGTGATTACGAGCAGTACTTC. Residues: CASSLKGQGDYEQYF. The full variable domain, with the rest looked up from reference TRBV5-6 and TRBJ2-7, is DAGVTQSPTHLIKTRGQQVTLRCSPKSGHDTVSWYQQALGQGPQFIFQYYEEEERQRGNFPDRFSGHQFPNYSSELNVNALLLGDSALYLCASSLKGQGDYEQYFGPGTRLTVT.

This CDR3 is CASSAGGPGNTIYF. CDR3 in DNA: TGTGCCTCGTCCGCCGGGGGGCCTGGAAACACCATATATTTT. The chain joins TRBV30 to TRBJ1-3; perhaps TRBD1 as D (6 bases). CDR1 and CDR2 (germline): GTSNPN, SVGIG (reference sequence). This CDR3 is built from 14 residues. Trimming cost V 7 bases and J 2 bases, with 15 bases left between them.

The chain combines TRBV11-2 with TRBJ2-5; D is possibly TRBD2 (6 bases). The J call is uncertain, as TRBJ2-7 better fits the DNA end. Looked up from germline, CDR1 is SGHAT and CDR2 is FQNNGV. The CDR3 covers 15 residues. The CDR3 bases are TGTGCCAGCAGCTGGGGGGACGGTTGGTCCAACGAGCAGTACTTC. Residues: CASSWGDGWSNEQYF.

The rearrangement joins TRBV14 to TRBJ2-6, with a weak D call TRBD2 (5 bases). The CDR3 totals 15 residues. In germline, CDR1 is SGHDN, CDR2 FVKESK. V was cut by 1 base and J by 2 bases, with 6 bases left in between. The CDR3 coding sequence is TGTGCCAGCAGCCAAGGGGGAGCTGGGGCCAACGTCCTGACTTTC. Amino acids: CASSQGGAGANVLTF.

The V gene is TRBV5-1, the J gene TRBJ1-1; D unresolved. V was shortened by 3 bases and J by 3 bases, with 6 bases between the two germline ends. Germline CDR1 is SGHRS and CDR2 is YFSETQ. There are 12 residues in the CDR3. The CDR3 reads CASSYGDTEAFF. DNA of the CDR3: TGCGCCAGCAGCTACGGGGACACTGAAGCTTTCTTT.

V gene TRBV19 combines with J gene TRBJ2-1; D possibly corresponds to TRBD1 (6 bases). The ends were cut back, 4 bases at V and 12 bases at J, with 19 bases in the middle. CDR1 is LNHDA and CDR2 is SQIVND in the germline V gene (reference sequence). The CDR3 length is 14 residues. CDR3 nucleotides: TGTGCCAGTAGTACTCCCCGGGACAAATCTTGGCAGTTCTTC. Translated: CASSTPRDKSWQFF.

Here the CDR3 DNA reads TGTGCCAGTAGTATTGGGGCCAGGAACACCGGGGAGCTGTTTTTT. It yields the protein CASSIGARNTGELFF. The chain has TRBV19 and TRBJ2-2; possible D gene TRBD1, 5 bases. V was cut by 3 bases and J by 1 base, with 9 bases left in between. CDR1 LNHDA and CDR2 SQIVND come from the germline V gene (reference sequence). The CDR3 runs 15 residues.

The chain recombines TRBV9 with TRBJ2-3; 9 positions agree with TRBD2. This CDR3 is 18 amino acids long. The V and J ends lost 2 bases and 4 bases, in that order; junction bases with no gene match: 14. The V gene's germline CDR1 is SGDLS and CDR2 YYNGEE. The chain's CDR3 is CASSVDTSGTSFADTQYF. DNA of the CDR3: TGTGCCAGCAGCGTGGATACCTCCGGGACTAGCTTTGCAGATACGCAGTATTTT.

The chain has TRBV18 and TRBJ2-1; 12 bases are shared with TRBD2. Germline V gives CDR1 KGHSH, CDR2 LQKENI. The length of the CDR3 is 16 residues. Germline trimming cut 0 bases from V and 5 bases from J; bases unmatched to any gene: 2. The CDR3 here is CASSPPLAGGHNEQFF. CDR3 DNA sequence: TGTGCCAGCTCACCACCGCTAGCGGGGGGGCACAATGAGCAGTTCTTC.

The chain uses TRBV29-1 and TRBJ2-3, with a tentative D call TRBD1 (7 bases). V lost 6 bases to trimming and J lost 2 bases, with 18 bases between them. This CDR3 region has 15 residues. Germline CDR1 SQVTM, CDR2 ANQGSEA. The CDR3 nucleotides are TGCAGCGTGGGGGGCAGGACAGGAAACACAGATACGCAGTATTTT. Residues: CSVGGRTGNTDTQYF.

A single count supports this clone. The chain uses TRBV27 and TRBJ2-3; TRBD2 agrees at 10 bases. V lost 3 bases and J lost 8; bases outside the gene matches: 8. The CDR3 totals 15 residues. Germline V gene lookup returns CDR1 MNHEY and CDR2 SMNVEV (reference sequence). This CDR3 is CASSFLAGAQGTQYF. The CDR3 DNA sequence: TGTGCCAGCAGTTTCCTAGCGGGGGCCCAGGGTACGCAGTATTTT.

The chain employs TRBV20-1 and TRBJ2-7; D uncertain. The CDR3 runs 11 residues. Germline V gene lookup returns CDR1 DFQATT and CDR2 SNEGSKA (reference sequence). V was pared by 6 bases and J by 2 bases, with 8 bases between. This CDR3 reads CSATPAYEQYF. CDR3 DNA sequence: TGCAGTGCGACACCAGCCTACGAGCAGTACTTC.

This clone was counted a single time. The chain has TRBV28 and TRBJ1-2, with D maybe TRBD1 (6 bases). CDR3 length: 13 residues. V was pared by 8 bases and J by 4 bases, with 14 bases between. Per the germline V gene, CDR1 is MDHEN and CDR2 is SYDVKM. CDR3 protein: CASFRGRGYGYTF. CDR3 DNA: TGTGCCAGCTTCCGGGGCAGGGGCTATGGCTACACCTTC.